This T cell receptor (beta chain) was captured by sequencing in a study of blood T cell repertoires in COVID-19. Assay: immunoSEQ multiplex PCR; the TCRdb copy retains only in-frame clones and omits some. The repertoire has a few hundred thousand clones, approximately 85% of them found once; the top ten carry just over 7%. After removal of 2 bases from V and 1 base from J, the junction contained 4 bases not matched to a gene. Per the germline V gene, CDR1 is KGHSH and CDR2 is LQKENI. There are 15 residues in the CDR3. The V gene is TRBV18, the J gene TRBJ1-1, with 7 bases identical to TRBD1. Sequenced input: peripheral blood. This sequence was found in a human donor in a cohort sampled during active COVID-19. The CDR3 nucleotides read TGTGCCAGCTCACCAATGACAGGGCAGAACACTGAAGCTTTCTTT. Its translation is CASSPMTGQNTEAFF.